This TCR beta chain was sequenced during a study of a mutant IDH1 vaccine in newly diagnosed glioma. Study details: Prior therapy was radiotherapy, temozolomide, or both; most received both.

Study results and caveats: Pseudoprogression appeared independent of alterations in top peripheral clonotypes. Overall, almost 95% of patients had vaccine-induced immune responses.

The protocol was immunoSEQ multiplex PCR, while the TCRdb copy is restricted to in-frame clones and leaves out a portion. The table has 70,000 to 95,000 clones, 85% to 90% seen once. Time point given: week 23, last vaccination. Vaccination used 300 ug of mutant IDH1 20-mer peptide per dose, with topical imiquimod. Diagnosis in the donors showed new WHO grade 3 or 4 astrocytomas that were IDH1-mutant and ATRX-lost. The CDR3 is 18 amino acids. Trimming took off 0 bases at V and 5 bases at J, with 22 bases between the two ends. The germline V gene has CDR1 SGHRS and CDR2 YFSETQ. As to this clone: Its target is unknown.

Source: PBMCs, taken from a glioma patient whose treatment included an IDH1 peptide vaccine. The source of this sequence is a woman aged 45 to 65 with glioma. The chain uses TRBV5-1 and TRBJ2-3; D is perhaps TRBD2 (6 bases). The CDR3 loop is CASSLGGGGVPTGDTQYF. In DNA form, the CDR3 reads TGCGCCAGCAGCTTGGGAGGCGGCGGGGTTCCTACCGGAGATACGCAGTATTTT.